The clone carrying this T cell receptor (beta chain) has a count of ten or more. Trimming cost V 3 bases and J 10 bases, with 12 bases left between them. Germline assignment: CDR1 DFQATT and CDR2 SNEGSKA (reference sequence). This CDR3 has 11 amino acids. This specimen comes from a study of T cells in Graves' hyperthyroidism and ophthalmopathy. Using RNA transcripts as the source, TCR beta CDR3 regions were amplified. The HTBI primer set drove a first-round RT-PCR of the TCR CDR3. TCRdb passed the multiplex PCR reads through MiXCR, listing each CDR3 protein once. The sample has fewer than 550,000 distinct CDR3 sequences; approximately 14% are singletons.

This chain joins TRBV20-1 and TRBJ2-5; D remains ambiguous. The sequenced sample consisted of blood. This clonotype originated in a young woman with Graves' hyperthyroidism. Here the CDR3 reads CSARIFGDQYF. CDR3 sequence (DNA): TGCAGTGCTAGGATTTTCGGAGACCAGTACTTC.